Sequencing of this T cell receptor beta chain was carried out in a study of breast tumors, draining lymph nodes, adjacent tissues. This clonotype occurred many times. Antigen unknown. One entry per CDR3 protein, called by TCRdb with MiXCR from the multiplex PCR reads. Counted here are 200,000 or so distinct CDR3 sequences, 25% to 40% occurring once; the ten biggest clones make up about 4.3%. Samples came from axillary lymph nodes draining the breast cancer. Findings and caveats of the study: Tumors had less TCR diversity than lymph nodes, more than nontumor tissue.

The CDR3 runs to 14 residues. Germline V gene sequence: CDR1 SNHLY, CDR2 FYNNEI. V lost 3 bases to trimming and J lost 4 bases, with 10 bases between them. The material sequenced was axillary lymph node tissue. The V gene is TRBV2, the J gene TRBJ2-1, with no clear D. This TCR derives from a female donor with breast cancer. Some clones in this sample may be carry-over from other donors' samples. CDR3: CASSDQGFYNEQFF. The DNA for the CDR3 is TGTGCCAGCAGTGATCAAGGCTTTTACAATGAGCAGTTCTTC.